The 24 T cell receptor beta chains in this list originate from one sample, sequenced in a study of beta chain features in type 1 diabetes. Study outcomes and limitations: In all four CD4+ subsets, TCRB CDR3 length was significantly, moderately reduced in type 1 diabetes.

Which antigens these TCRs recognize remains unknown. Expressed TCRB transcripts were sequenced, since all the RNA that had been isolated was reverse transcribed. The assay was immunoSEQ multiplex PCR, and TCRdb's table has in-frame clones only and misses some. In the table there are about 300,000 clones, roughly 12% of which are singletons. Input material: naive CD4+ T cells from blood. Every receptor here comes from a woman aged 18-29 years with type 1 diabetes.

This clone was seen a handful of times. The genes are TRBV12-5 and TRBJ2-7; 7 positions agree with TRBD1. Trimming removed 2 bases from V and 4 bases from J; junction bases left unmatched: 14. Per germline, CDR1 LGHNT and CDR2 FRNRAP. CDR3 size: 17 residues. CDR3 residues: CASGLSIRDSRPYEQYV. The CDR3 nucleotides are TGTGCTAGTGGTTTGTCAATCCGGGACAGCCGGCCGTACGAGCAGTACGTC.

This clone was observed a handful of times. This chain uses TRBV25-1 with TRBJ2-1, with TRBD2 matching over 13 bases. V lost 4 bases, J lost 3 bases, and 3 bases stayed unmatched. The CDR3 spans 16 residues. Germline-derived CDR1 and CDR2 are MGHDK and SYGVNS. CDR3 bases: TGTGCCAGCAGTGGGACTAGCGGGAGTGTCTACAATGAGCAGTTCTTC. This sequence encodes CASSGTSGSVYNEQFF.

This clone was recorded at least ten times. The chain combines TRBV11-2 with TRBJ2-7; no firm D call. This CDR3 is 12 amino acids long. The V gene's germline CDR1 is SGHAT and CDR2 FQNNGV. Trimming removed 1 base from V and 7 bases from J, with 8 bases in between. As DNA, the CDR3 is TGTGCCAGCAGCTTAGTTGCGTGGGAGCAGTACGTC. Protein product: CASSLVAWEQYV.

This clone was found a few times. V gene TRBV19 combines with J gene TRBJ2-4; 8 positions agree with TRBD1. Germline trimming cut 6 bases from V and 7 bases from J; bases unmatched to any gene: 8. The germline CDR1 and CDR2 sequences are LNHDA and SQIVND (reference sequence). This CDR3 has 14 amino acids. The CDR3: CASRDPGQGNIQYF. For the CDR3, the DNA is TGTGCCAGTAGGGATCCCGGACAGGGTAACATTCAGTACTTC.

This chain links TRBV2 with TRBJ1-2, with D perhaps TRBD1 (6 bases). The CDR3 is 13 amino acids. V lost 4 bases and J 7 bases, leaving 13 bases between the germline ends. The germline V gene has CDR1 SNHLY and CDR2 FYNNEI. CDR3 amino acids: CASSVDRMGGYTF. The CDR3, as DNA: TGTGCCAGCAGTGTCGACAGGATGGGTGGCTACACCTTC. Complete variable domain (other parts from reference TRBV2 and TRBJ1-2): EPEVTQTPSHQVTQMGQEVILRCVPISNHLYFYWYRQILGQKVEFLVSFYNNEISEKSEIFDDQFSVERPDGSNFTLKIRSTKLEDSAMYFCASSVDRMGGYTFGSGTRLTVV.

This clone was detected a few times. Written as DNA, the CDR3 is TGCAGTGCACAACTAGTGAATACGCAGTATTTT. It encodes CSAQLVNTQYF. The chain employs TRBV20-1 and TRBJ2-3, with D possibly being TRBD2 (5 bases). Germline V gene sequence: CDR1 DFQATT, CDR2 SNEGSKA (reference sequence). Deletions cut 6 bases from V and 7 bases from J, with 11 bases between. There are 11 residues in the CDR3.

For this clone: Other DNA variants within this sample encode the same CDR3. The CDR3 reads CAWSVQGGETQYF. In DNA, the CDR3 is TGTGCCTGGAGTGTACAGGGTGGAGAGACCCAGTACTTC. The chain links TRBV30 to TRBJ2-5, with D possibly being TRBD1 (6 bases). The CDR3 is made up of 13 amino acids. Germline V lookup: CDR1 GTSNPN, CDR2 SVGIG (reference sequence). V lost 0 bases and J 4 bases, leaving 9 bases between the germline ends.

J is TRBJ1-2 and V is TRBV28; 9 bases agree with TRBD1. The germline V gene has CDR1 MDHEN and CDR2 SYDVKM. This CDR3 is built from 13 residues. J lost 7 bases, V lost 5 bases, and 5 bases had no gene match. Here the CDR3 reads CASSTGTGTGYTF. The CDR3 nucleotides are TGTGCCAGCAGTACCGGGACAGGGACTGGCTACACCTTC.

This clone came up once. The V and J genes are TRBV7-9 and TRBJ2-7, with unresolved D. This CDR3 is 12 amino acids long. Trimming removed 3 bases at V and 4 bases at J, with 7 bases between. In germline, CDR1 is SEHNR, CDR2 FQNEAQ (reference sequence). The CDR3 spells CASSFTRYEQYF. The CDR3 DNA sequence: TGTGCCAGCAGCTTCACACGATACGAGCAGTACTTC.

V and J are TRBV7-2 and TRBJ2-3, with D tentatively TRBD2 (6 bases). Germline loops: CDR1 SGHTA, CDR2 FQGNSA. The V gene lost 5 bases and the J gene lost 9 bases, with 24 bases spanning the gap. CDR3 length: 16 amino acids. The CDR3 loop is CASSRGGGGISLTQYF. DNA of the CDR3: TGTGCCAGCAGCCGCGGCGGAGGCGGGATAAGCCTGACGCAGTATTTT. Based on the CDR3 plus reference TRBV7-2 and TRBJ2-3, the full variable domain is GAGVSQSPSNKVTEKGKDVELRCDPISGHTALYWYRQSLGQGLEFLIYFQGNSAPDKSGLPSDRFSAERTGGSVSTLTIQRTQQEDSAVYLCASSRGGGGISLTQYFGPGTRLTVL.

The chain employs TRBV28 and TRBJ2-7, with 11 bases identical to TRBD2. The CDR3 totals 14 residues. The V gene end was trimmed by 5 bases and the J gene end by 6 bases; junction bases not matched to a gene: 6. Germline CDR1 and CDR2: MDHEN and SYDVKM. The CDR3 reads CASSVHLAGGEQYF. The CDR3, as DNA: TGTGCCAGCAGTGTCCACCTAGCGGGAGGCGAGCAGTACTTC.

This chain uses TRBV7-9 with TRBJ2-5, with TRBD1 as a possible D gene (5 bases). The germline CDR1 and CDR2 sequences are SEHNR and FQNEAQ (reference sequence). Trimming left V 5 bases short and J 4 bases short, with 17 bases between. The CDR3 has 15 residues. CDR3 protein: CASSVMTVVGETQYF. As DNA, the CDR3 is TGTGCCAGCAGCGTAATGACAGTGGTAGGAGAGACCCAGTACTTC.

This clone was observed a few times. The chain is built from TRBV27 and TRBJ2-2, with TRBD2 identical over 8 bases. Germline-derived CDR1 and CDR2 are MNHEY and SMNVEV (reference sequence). Trimming took 10 bases from V and 0 from J; bases not matched to a gene: 4. There are 14 residues in the CDR3. CDR3 DNA sequence: TGTGCCATTCTTAGCGGGACGAACACCGGGGAGCTGTTTTTT. Its protein product is CAILSGTNTGELFF.

For this clone: Other DNA sequences in this sample translate to the same CDR3. The genes are TRBV5-1 and TRBJ2-3; a weak D match, TRBD2 (6 bases). Germline V gene sequence: CDR1 SGHRS, CDR2 YFSETQ. This CDR3 contains 14 residues. With 3 bases removed from V and 0 bases from J, the gap between germline ends came to 8 bases. The CDR3 nucleotides are TGCGCCAGCAGCTCCAGCGGGAGCACAGATACGCAGTATTTT. Translation: CASSSSGSTDTQYF.

The rearrangement joins TRBV6-5 to TRBJ2-5; possibly TRBD2 for D (7 bases). The germline V gene has CDR1 MNHEY and CDR2 SVGAGI. The germline V and J ends were trimmed by 6 bases and 5 bases, with 16 bases remaining between them. The CDR3 consists of 14 residues. CDR3 region: CASSSAGALETQYF. CDR3 nucleotides: TGTGCCAGCAGCTCCGCGGGGGCTCTCGAGACCCAGTACTTC.

The chain links TRBV29-1 to TRBJ2-6; 11 positions agree with TRBD1. This CDR3 is 17 amino acids long. CDR1 is SQVTM and CDR2 is ANQGSEA in the germline V gene. Germline trimming cut 4 bases from V and 0 bases from J; bases unmatched to any gene: 5. This CDR3 is CSVVGDRGTSGANVLTF. The CDR3 coding sequence is TGCAGCGTTGTGGGGGACAGGGGGACCTCTGGGGCCAACGTCCTGACTTTC.

DNA of the CDR3: TGTGCCACCAGCAGGCTAGCCGCAGATACGCAGTATTTT. Its translation is CATSRLAADTQYF. V usage is TRBV15 and J usage is TRBJ2-3; D possibly corresponds to TRBD2 (5 bases). The CDR3 consists of 13 residues. Deletions cut 3 bases from V and 4 bases from J, with 8 bases between. Per the germline V gene, CDR1 is LNHNV and CDR2 is YYDKDF (reference sequence).

This clone was counted only a few times. The chain uses TRBV30 and TRBJ2-1; the match to TRBD2 covers 7 bases. With V trimmed by 3 bases and J by 4 bases, 3 bases remained unmatched. Per germline, CDR1 GTSNPN and CDR2 SVGIG (reference sequence). The CDR3 length is 13 residues. As DNA, the CDR3 is TGTGCCTGGAGAGCGGGGATATACAATGAGCAGTTCTTC. As protein: CAWRAGIYNEQFF.

This clone was detected only a few times. The chain carries TRBV5-1 and TRBJ2-7; no firm D call. Germline V gives CDR1 SGHRS, CDR2 YFSETQ. Trimming shortened V by 2 bases and J by 6 bases, and 6 bases separated the two germline ends. This CDR3 has 11 residues. Written as DNA, the CDR3 is TGCGCCAGCAGCTTACCAGGCGAGCAGTACTTC. It yields the protein CASSLPGEQYF.

This clone was picked up a small number of times. The J gene is TRBJ2-7, the V gene TRBV28; D might be TRBD2 (5 bases). This CDR3 contains 12 residues. The germline V gene encodes CDR1 MDHEN and CDR2 SYDVKM. V gave up 5 bases and J gave up 3 bases, with 8 bases separating them. This CDR3 is CASSPGNYEQYF. CDR3 bases: TGTGCCAGCAGTCCGGGAAACTACGAGCAGTACTTC.

This clone was observed a few times. This sequence joins TRBV28 and TRBJ2-1, with 8 bases fitting TRBD2. V was pared by 5 bases and J by 14 bases, with 5 bases of the junction left unmatched. CDR3 length: 11 amino acids. CDR1 is MDHEN, CDR2 SYDVKM, per germline. CDR3 in DNA: TGTGCCAGCAGTCCCGGGACTAGAGAGTTCTTC. Amino acid sequence: CASSPGTREFF.

V is TRBV4-3 and J is TRBJ1-2; TRBD1 matches at 7 bases. CDR3 size: 15 residues. The J segment lost 4 bases and the V segment lost 4 bases, leaving 9 bases of the junction unmatched. Germline V gene data show CDR1 as LGHNA and CDR2 as YSLEER. In nucleotides, the CDR3 is TGCGCCAGCAGCCGAACCACAGGGGACCCCTATGGCTACACCTTC. Its protein product is CASSRTTGDPYGYTF.

V is TRBV5-6 and J is TRBJ2-3; D unclear. Trimming cost V 0 bases and J 0 bases, with 8 bases left between them. Germline V gene data show CDR1 as SGHDT and CDR2 as YYEEEE. The CDR3 is made up of 15 amino acids. The DNA for the CDR3 is TGTGCCAGCAGCTTGGGGGCCAGGAGCACAGATACGCAGTATTTT. Its protein product is CASSLGARSTDTQYF.

This clone was counted only a few times. This chain joins TRBV7-8 and TRBJ2-3; D possibly corresponds to TRBD2 (5 bases). The CDR3 runs 14 residues. Germline CDR1 and CDR2: SGHVS and FQNEAQ. Trimming took off 3 bases at V and 5 bases at J, with 12 bases between the two ends. The CDR3 here is CASSFSGGGDTQYF. The CDR3 nucleotides are TGTGCCAGCAGCTTCTCCGGAGGAGGAGATACGCAGTATTTT.